The rows below give T cell receptor beta chains drawn from one sample of a study of CD8 T cells in ankylosing spondylitis. One entry per CDR3 protein results from TCRdb running MiXCR on the 5' RACE reads. The repertoire consists of approximately 260,000 distinct CDR3 sequences, with 18% occurring once and the leading ten covering under 40%. Sample: blood, either unsorted or a sorted T cell fraction (not recorded which). The receptors originated from a male donor with ankylosing spondylitis or in good health (not recorded which). Each CDR3 is given with its conserved first and last residue. Each record gives: V gene, D gene, CDR3 length, J gene, CDR3 protein. A D gene is named only where the DNA matches it firmly.

>TRBV4-2|TRBD2|17|TRBJ2-1
CASSQAASAGGSNEQFF
>TRBV2|TRBD1|17|TRBJ1-1
CATASQGSWWMNTEAFF
>TRBV7-9|-|13|TRBJ2-5
CASSMTVQETQYF
>TRBV14|TRBD2|15|TRBJ2-1
CASSGPGLAYNEQFF
>TRBV7-3|-|15|TRBJ1-1
CASSLSDSMNTEAFF
>TRBV12-3/TRBV12-4|-|14|TRBJ2-7
CASSQLEGAYEQYF
>TRBV28|-|14|TRBJ2-7
CASSQRTLEGEQYF
>TRBV7-3|-|14|TRBJ2-7
CASSLLSGTYEQYF
>TRBV7-2|-|14|TRBJ2-7
CASTNRDKAYEQYF
>TRBV29-1|-|14|TRBJ2-5
CSVEGGVDTETQYF
>TRBV3-1|TRBD2|18|TRBJ2-6
CASCSADSGRTGANVLTF
>TRBV15|-|14|TRBJ2-1
CATSRDISYNEQFF
>TRBV20-1|-|13|TRBJ2-1
CSANWDDEIEQFF
>TRBV9|TRBD1|14|TRBJ1-1
CASSVAGGTDEAFF
>TRBV5-6|TRBD2|15|TRBJ2-1
CASSLEAGGPHEQFF
>TRBV5-5|-|12|TRBJ2-3
CASSRTTDTQYF
>TRBV6-1|-|18|TRBJ1-5
CASSEVNGGRRSNQPQHF
>TRBV4-3|-|16|TRBJ2-5
CASSQDMSLDGETQYF
>TRBV7-9|-|14|TRBJ2-7
CASSFEDSSYEQYF
>TRBV15|-|15|TRBJ1-6
CATSRDLMGNSPLHF
>TRBV27|-|13|TRBJ2-5
CASSWNLQETQYF
>TRBV20-1|-|14|TRBJ1-4
CSAPNRAVWEKLFF
>TRBV7-2|-|14|TRBJ2-7
CASSLLGEGHEQYF
>TRBV6-1|-|14|TRBJ2-5
CAVKGPDKWETQYF
>TRBV7-2|-|12|TRBJ2-5
CASSSGAETQYF
>TRBV7-2|TRBD2|15|TRBJ2-7
CASRGVAGGSYEQYF
>TRBV10-3|TRBD2|16|TRBJ2-3
CAISEFSGIYTDTQYF
>TRBV6-2/TRBV6-3|TRBD1|21|TRBJ2-3
CASSYSMPPGQYSRGTDTQYF
>TRBV12-3/TRBV12-4|-|16|TRBJ2-3
CASPTNPGASGDTQYF
>TRBV4-1|-|15|TRBJ2-3
CASSQDSTITDTQYF
>TRBV7-9|-|15|TRBJ2-7
CASSLVASGAYEQYF
>TRBV6-1|-|12|TRBJ2-7
CASSEGMNEQYF
>TRBV12-3/TRBV12-4|-|16|TRBJ2-1
CASSLWSSSYGDEQFF
>TRBV4-1|TRBD2|17|TRBJ2-7
CASSQVLASGTTYEQYF
>TRBV4-3|TRBD2|14|TRBJ2-2
CASSPGLAAGELFF
>TRBV29-1|-|16|TRBJ2-1
CSVDSVLVTSFDEQFF
>TRBV6-5|-|15|TRBJ2-7
CASSYLQVSPYEQYF
>TRBV29-1|TRBD2|15|TRBJ2-3
CSVWLAGGVTDTQYF
>TRBV4-3|TRBD1|16|TRBJ2-1
CASSQVPGTEDNEQFF
>TRBV29-1|-|12|TRBJ2-1
CSVAETINEQFF
>TRBV9|-|12|TRBJ2-7
CASSGITYEQYF
>TRBV6-5|-|19|TRBJ2-6
CASSYSQLQPLSGANVLTF
>TRBV19|-|15|TRBJ2-7
CASSIAGDSAYEQYF
>TRBV29-1|-|17|TRBJ2-1
CSVGGVSREWSYNEQFF
>TRBV12-3/TRBV12-4|-|13|TRBJ2-7
CASSFGLTYEQYF
>TRBV4-1|-|17|TRBJ2-2
CASSHRAGTGVAGELFF
>TRBV7-3|-|15|TRBJ2-7
CASSSSGLTSEEQYF
>TRBV21-1|-|18|TRBJ1-5
CASSKPPRTWVSNQPQHF
>TRBV2|TRBD1|14|TRBJ2-7
CASSDDRASYEQYF
>TRBV27|-|13|TRBJ1-1
CASHDVLANEAFF